These T cell receptor beta chains were read from a single sample in a study of tumor and adjacent non-tumor tissue in lung cancer. From the multiplex PCR reads, TCRdb called clonotypes with MiXCR, one entry per CDR3 protein. This sample has around 76,000 distinct CDR3 sequences, with over 60% found just once. The sample taken for sequencing was distant non-tumor lung tissue. The receptors were gathered from an older man with non-small cell lung cancer. Each CDR3 is given with its conserved first and last residue. D genes are given only for firm matches. The size of a clone is reported for some rows only, either as once, few or many, or as a class for expanded clones.

v_call	d_call	clone_size	j_call	cdr3_aa	cdr3_nt
TRBV6-5	NA	NA	TRBJ1-2	CVSNYSHRPANYGYTF	TGTGTCAGCAATTACTCGCATAGACCCGCTAACTATGGCTACACCTTC
TRBV6-1	NA	NA	TRBJ1-2	CVSSKLVDYGFTF	TGTGTCAGCAGTAAGCTAGTGGACTATGGCTTCACCTTC
TRBV11-2	NA	NA	TRBJ1-1	CASNFANSRNTGALF	TGTGCCAGCAACTTCGCCAATTCAAGGAACACTGGAGCTCTCTTT
TRBV4-1	TRBD2	NA	TRBJ2-1	CVSSLKPPSGGFINNEQFF	TGCGTCAGCAGCCTGAAACCACCCAGCGGGGGTTTTATTAACAATGAGCAGTTCTTC
TRBV4-2	TRBD1	NA	TRBJ2-7	CASSPSDATGLNEHYF	TGTGCCAGCAGCCCAAGCGACGCGACAGGGCTAAACGAGCATTACTTC
TRBV2	NA	NA	TRBJ2-5	CASNGGVTQYF	TGTGCCAGCAATGGAGGGGTGACCCAGTACTTC
TRBV29-1	NA	NA	TRBJ1-2	CSVVPYQFLGEDGYTF	TGCAGCGTAGTCCCCTATCAATTCTTGGGAGAAGATGGCTACACCTTC
TRBV6-2/TRBV6-3	NA	NA	TRBJ2-1	CASSYSDREVQFF	TGTGCCAGCAGTTACAGTGACAGGGAGGTGCAGTTCTTC
TRBV7-8	TRBD2	NA	TRBJ2-1	CANSLVMGLAVEKEQFF	TGTGCCAACAGCTTAGTTATGGGTCTAGCGGTAGAGAAAGAGCAGTTCTTC
TRBV29-1	TRBD2	NA	TRBJ2-5	CSVDGLAGNKETQYF	TGCAGCGTGGATGGATTAGCGGGGAATAAGGAGACCCAGTACTTC
TRBV12-3/TRBV12-4	NA	NA	TRBJ2-7	CASSTSTGRSYKQYF	TGTGCCAGCAGTACCTCGACAGGAAGATCCTACAAGCAGTACTTT
TRBV4-2	NA	NA	TRBJ1-1	CASSQPGRRNNEAFF	TGTGCCAGCAGCCAACCGGGTCGCCGGAACAATGAAGCTTTCTTT
TRBV6-5	NA	NA	TRBJ1-6	CASRTHCDKNSPLHF	TGTGCCAGCAGAACCCACTGTGACAAAAATTCGCCCCTCCACTTT
TRBV20-1	TRBD1	few	TRBJ1-1	CSARRTTGGPEAFF	TGCAGTGCTAGACGCACGACAGGGGGCCCCGAAGCTTTCTTT
TRBV10-3	TRBD1	few	TRBJ2-7	CAIKTRQGSYEQYF	TGTGCCATCAAGACAAGACAGGGTTCCTACGAGCAGTACTTC
TRBV12-3/TRBV12-4	NA	NA	TRBJ2-5	CASTHLRGTNQETKYF	TGTGCCAGCACCCACCTGCGGGGAACAAACCAAGAGACCAAGTATTTC